Shown below are 11 T cell receptor beta chains from a single sample sequenced in a study of graft-versus-host responses after intestinal transplantation. These receptors are not linked to any known antigen. Libraries were prepared by immunoSEQ multiplex PCR; TCRdb keeps only in-frame clonotypes and omits some of them. In the table there are about 94,000 clones, 90% to 95% of which are singletons. The source material was unstimulated CD8+ T cells sorted from spleen or lymph node cells, sampled before intestinal transplant. These receptors were taken from a human donor who received an intestinal transplant.

The CDR3 reads CASSQEQGGPYEQYF. Written as DNA, the CDR3 is TGCGCCAGCAGCCAAGAGCAGGGGGGCCCATACGAGCAGTACTTC. J is TRBJ2-7 and V is TRBV4-1, with TRBD1 as a possible D gene (7 bases). Germline assignment: CDR1 MGHRA and CDR2 YSYEKL. Between the trimmed V and J ends, which lost 0 bases and 4 bases, there was a span of 13 bases. The CDR3 is 15 residues long.

This sequence joins TRBV28 and TRBJ1-1; 8 bases line up with TRBD1. The trim removed 3 bases at V and 4 bases at J, leaving 1 base unmatched. Germline CDR1 reads MDHEN; CDR2 reads SYDVKM. The length of the CDR3 is 13 residues. This CDR3 reads CASSFTGGTEAFF. Here the CDR3 DNA reads TGTGCCAGCAGTTTCACAGGGGGCACTGAAGCTTTCTTT. The full variable domain, rest sourced from reference TRBV28 and TRBJ1-1, is DVKVTQSSRYLVKRTGEKVFLECVQDMDHENMFWYRQDPGLGLRLIYFSYDVKMKEKGDIPEGYSVSREKKERFSLILESASTNQTSMYLCASSFTGGTEAFFGQGTRLTVV.

V gene TRBV28 combines with J gene TRBJ2-1; 9 bases fit TRBD2. The junction had 5 bases not matched to a gene; V was cut back by 3 bases and J by 8 bases. CDR3 length: 14 residues. Looked up from germline, CDR1 is MDHEN and CDR2 is SYDVKM. DNA of the CDR3: TGTGCCAGCAGTTTTGTGCGGGAGGGGGATGAGCAGTTCTTC. Protein product: CASSFVREGDEQFF.

This sequence joins TRBV5-8 and TRBJ1-5; D is undetermined. The CDR3 consists of 15 residues. The germline gives CDR1 SGHTS, CDR2 YDEGEE. V shed 4 bases and J shed 6 bases, with 17 bases lying between them. DNA for the CDR3: TGTGCCAGCAGCGCCCCTTTTCTTAGCCGTCAGCCCCAGCATTTT. This sequence encodes CASSAPFLSRQPQHF.

The chain uses TRBV11-1 and TRBJ2-5, with D unresolved. The CDR3 totals 14 residues. Looked up from germline, CDR1 is SGHAT and CDR2 is FQDESV (reference sequence). The V gene lost 0 bases and the J gene lost 1 base, with 6 bases spanning the gap. Here the CDR3 reads CASSLANTQETQYF. Written as DNA, the CDR3 is TGTGCCAGCAGCTTAGCGAACACCCAAGAGACCCAGTACTTC.

The chain uses TRBV7-3 and TRBJ2-7; tentatively, D is TRBD2 (7 bases). Germline CDR1 and CDR2: SGHTA and FQGTGA. There are 13 residues in the CDR3. The V end was cut by 1 base, the J end by 6 bases, with 10 bases between. The CDR3, as DNA: TGTGCCAGCAGCTTAAGCGGGGGCCCCGAGCAGTACTTC. Protein product: CASSLSGGPEQYF.

This sequence joins TRBV4-1 and TRBJ2-1; 13 bases fit TRBD2. The CDR3 runs to 17 residues. Trimming at V came to 4 bases and at J to 10 bases, leaving 13 bases not matched to a gene. CDR1 MGHRA and CDR2 YSYEKL come from the germline V gene. The CDR3 sequence: CASSLTNRLAGGLEQFF. The CDR3 DNA sequence: TGCGCCAGCAGCCTTACGAACCGACTAGCGGGGGGCCTAGAGCAGTTCTTC.

V and J are TRBV9 and TRBJ2-1; 7 positions agree with TRBD2. This CDR3 has 18 residues. Trimming took 0 bases from V and 0 from J; bases not matched to a gene: 9. Germline CDR1 and CDR2: SGDLS and YYNGEE. CDR3 coding DNA: TGTGCCAGCAGCGTAGCATCGGCGGGCGGGAGCTCCTACAATGAGCAGTTCTTC. Translated, it gives CASSVASAGGSSYNEQFF. Using reference TRBV9 and TRBJ2-1 for the parts outside the CDR3, the full variable domain is DSGVTQTPKHLITATGQRVTLRCSPRSGDLSVYWYQQSLDQGLQFLIQYYNGEERAKGNILERFSAQQFPDLHSELNLSSLELGDSALYFCASSVASAGGSSYNEQFFGPGTRLTVL.

This clone was counted a single time. The genes are TRBV30 and TRBJ1-4; 8 bases map to TRBD1. The CDR3 is 13 amino acids. Per germline, CDR1 GTSNPN and CDR2 SVGIG (reference sequence). Germline trimming cut 5 bases from V and 5 bases from J; bases unmatched to any gene: 4. The CDR3 DNA reads as TGTGCCTGGGGACAGGGTGTGAATGAAAAACTGTTTTTT. This gives the protein CAWGQGVNEKLFF.

V usage is TRBV6-5 and J usage is TRBJ2-5; 7 nucleotides align to TRBD1. Trimming at V came to 4 bases and at J to 0 bases, leaving 2 bases not matched to a gene. This CDR3 has 14 amino acids. The germline gives CDR1 MNHEY, CDR2 SVGAGI. For the CDR3, the DNA is TGTGCCAGCAGTTTACAGGGGAACCAAGAGACCCAGTACTTC. The encoded protein is CASSLQGNQETQYF.

This sequence joins TRBV4-1 and TRBJ1-5, with TRBD1 identical over 8 bases. J was trimmed by 2 bases and V by 1 base; bases with no gene match: 4. The CDR3 runs to 16 residues. Germline V gives CDR1 MGHRA, CDR2 YSYEKL. In DNA, the CDR3 is TGCGCCAGCAGCCAAGGGGACAGGCTGGGCAATCAGCCCCAGCATTTT. It encodes CASSQGDRLGNQPQHF.